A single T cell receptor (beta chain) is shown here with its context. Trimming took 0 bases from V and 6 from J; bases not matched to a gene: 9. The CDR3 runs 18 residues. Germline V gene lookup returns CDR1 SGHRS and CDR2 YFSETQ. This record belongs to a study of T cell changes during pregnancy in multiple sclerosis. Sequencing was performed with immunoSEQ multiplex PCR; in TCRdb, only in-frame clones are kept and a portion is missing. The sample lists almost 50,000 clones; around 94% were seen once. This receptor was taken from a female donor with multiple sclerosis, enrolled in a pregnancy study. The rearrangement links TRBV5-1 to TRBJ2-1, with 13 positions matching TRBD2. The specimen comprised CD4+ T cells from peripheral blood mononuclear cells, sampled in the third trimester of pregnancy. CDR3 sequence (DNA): TGCGCCAGCAGCTTGGGACTAGCGGGGGGCCCCTCTGGCAATGAGCAGTTCTTC. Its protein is CASSLGLAGGPSGNEQFF.